This T cell receptor beta chain originates from a study of cytomegalovirus exposure and HLA in healthy donors. The germline V gene has CDR1 MGHRA and CDR2 YSYEKL. CDR3 length equals 13 residues. V was cut by 2 bases and J by 4 bases, with 5 bases left in between. The PCR contained 60 Vbeta and 13 Jbeta primers. TCRdb keeps only in-frame clones here, not all; method: immunoSEQ multiplex PCR. The sample comprises 100,000 to 150,000 clones, around four fifths of which are singletons, and roughly 11% rests with the top ten. The chain carries TRBV4-1 and TRBJ1-4; D not resolved. Source material: PBMCs. This TCR came from a man aged 25-45 years in good health and CMV-seropositive. The CDR3 region is CASSQNSNEKLFF. CDR3 in DNA: TGCGCCAGCAGCCAAAATAGTAATGAAAAACTGTTTTTT.